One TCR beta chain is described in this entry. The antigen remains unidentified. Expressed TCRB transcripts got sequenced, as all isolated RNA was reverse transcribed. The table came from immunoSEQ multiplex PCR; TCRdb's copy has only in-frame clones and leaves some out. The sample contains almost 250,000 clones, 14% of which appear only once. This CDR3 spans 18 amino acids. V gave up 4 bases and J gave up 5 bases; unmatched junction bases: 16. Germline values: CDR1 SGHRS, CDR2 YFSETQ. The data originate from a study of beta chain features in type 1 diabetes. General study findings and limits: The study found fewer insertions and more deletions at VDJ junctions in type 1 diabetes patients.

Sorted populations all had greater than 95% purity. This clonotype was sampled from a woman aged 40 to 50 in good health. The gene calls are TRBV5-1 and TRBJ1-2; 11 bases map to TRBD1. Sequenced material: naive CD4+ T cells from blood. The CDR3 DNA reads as TGCGCCAGCAGCAATAGCCGGGACAGGGGGTCAATCGGGTATGGCTACACCTTC. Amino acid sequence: CASSNSRDRGSIGYGYTF.